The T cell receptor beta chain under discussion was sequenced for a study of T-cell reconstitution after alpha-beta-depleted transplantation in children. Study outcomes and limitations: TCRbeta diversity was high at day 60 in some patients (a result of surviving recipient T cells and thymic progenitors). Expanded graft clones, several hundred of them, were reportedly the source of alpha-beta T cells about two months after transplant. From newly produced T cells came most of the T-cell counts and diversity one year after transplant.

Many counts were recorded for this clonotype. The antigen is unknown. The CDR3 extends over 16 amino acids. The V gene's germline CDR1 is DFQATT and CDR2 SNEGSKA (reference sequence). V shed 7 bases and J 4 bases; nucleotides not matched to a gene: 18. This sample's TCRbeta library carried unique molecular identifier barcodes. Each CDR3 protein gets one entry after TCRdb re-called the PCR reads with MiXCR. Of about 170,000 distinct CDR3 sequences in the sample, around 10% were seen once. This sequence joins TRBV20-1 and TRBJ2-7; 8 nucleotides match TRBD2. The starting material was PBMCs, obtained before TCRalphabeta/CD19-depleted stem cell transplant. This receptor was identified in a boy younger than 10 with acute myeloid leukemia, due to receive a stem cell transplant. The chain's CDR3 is CSVTKPTSVIPYEQYF. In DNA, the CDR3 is TGCAGTGTAACGAAACCGACTAGCGTTATTCCTTACGAGCAGTACTTC.